The present T cell receptor (beta chain) was sequenced within a study of identical twins. Notes on the study in general: Twin pairs' shared out-of-frame alpha sequences were enriched in low generation probability. Out-of-frame TCR alpha sharing in monozygotic twins exceeded recombination model predictions. Out-of-frame beta chain sequences displayed weaker excess sharing between twins.

As concerns this clonotype: The antigen remains undetermined.

A universal primer site came from template switching; cDNA carried unique molecular identifiers. One entry per CDR3 protein results from TCRdb running MiXCR on the 5' RACE reads. The profile shows some 500,000 distinct CDR3 sequences, 7.5% to 10% of them singletons. Germline lookup yields CDR1 SGHTS and CDR2 YDEGEE. V lost 2 bases and J lost 0; bases outside the gene matches: 4. The CDR3 has 16 residues. These data were likewise used in another study, on yellow fever vaccine responses in identical twins.

The clonotype was recovered from a woman aged 18-29 years in good health. Sequenced sample: PBMCs. The rearrangement joins TRBV5-8 to TRBJ2-3, with 9 bases that match TRBD2. The CDR3 loop reads CASSFTSGHSTDTQYF. CDR3 in DNA: TGTGCCAGCAGCTTTACTAGCGGGCATAGCACAGATACGCAGTATTTT.